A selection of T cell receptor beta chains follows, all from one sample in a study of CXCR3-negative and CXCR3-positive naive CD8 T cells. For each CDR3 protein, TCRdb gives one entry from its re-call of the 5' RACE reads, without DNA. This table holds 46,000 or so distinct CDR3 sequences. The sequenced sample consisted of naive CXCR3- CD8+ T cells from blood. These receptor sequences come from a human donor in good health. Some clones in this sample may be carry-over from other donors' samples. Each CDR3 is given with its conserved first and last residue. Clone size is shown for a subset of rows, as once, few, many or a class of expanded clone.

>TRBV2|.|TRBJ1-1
CASRMTGGPNTEAFF
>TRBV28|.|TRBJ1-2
CASRIDRGYGYTF
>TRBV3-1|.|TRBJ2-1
CASSQIYNEQFF
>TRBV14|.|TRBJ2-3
CASSPLLGTGRDTQYF
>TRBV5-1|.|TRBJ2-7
CASSRRGEIEQYF
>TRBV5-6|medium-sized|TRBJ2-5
CASSLFASTETQYF
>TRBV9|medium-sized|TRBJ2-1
CASAAGGSYNEQFF
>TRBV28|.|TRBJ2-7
CASSVGGAPTEQYF
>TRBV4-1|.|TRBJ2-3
CASSQEDSTGMGTDTQYF
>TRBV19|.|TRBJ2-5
CASSISFGSQYF
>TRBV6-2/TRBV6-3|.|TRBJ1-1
CASSPSQMNTEAFF
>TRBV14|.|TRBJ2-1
CASSQRGAGIYNEQFF
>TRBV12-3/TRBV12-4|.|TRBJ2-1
CASSRTSGGPFF
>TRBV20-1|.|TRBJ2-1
CSASIRGLWGNEQFF
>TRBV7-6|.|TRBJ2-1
CASSDRDSSYNEQFF
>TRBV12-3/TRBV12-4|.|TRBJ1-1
CASSPLNTEAFF
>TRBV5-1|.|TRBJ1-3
CASSSGDRADTIYF